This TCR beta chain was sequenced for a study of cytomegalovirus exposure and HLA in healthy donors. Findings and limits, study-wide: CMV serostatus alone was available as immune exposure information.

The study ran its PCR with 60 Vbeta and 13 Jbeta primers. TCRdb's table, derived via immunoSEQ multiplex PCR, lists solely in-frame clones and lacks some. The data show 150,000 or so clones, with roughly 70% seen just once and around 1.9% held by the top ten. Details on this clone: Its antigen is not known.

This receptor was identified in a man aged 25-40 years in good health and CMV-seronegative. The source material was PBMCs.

CDR3 sequence reads: CASSTAGISFQETQYF. In DNA form, the CDR3 reads TGTGCCAGCAGTACTGCCGGGATCTCCTTTCAAGAGACCCAGTACTTC. The rearrangement joins TRBV5-4 to TRBJ2-5; maybe TRBD2 (5 bases). V was shortened by 5 bases and J by 2 bases, with 19 bases between the two germline ends. Germline V gene sequence: CDR1 SGHNT, CDR2 YYREEE (reference sequence). The CDR3 covers 16 residues.